The source of this T cell receptor beta chain is a study of blood T cell repertoires in COVID-19. Only in-frame clones appear in the TCRdb table, and some are missing; sequencing was by immunoSEQ multiplex PCR. There are about 230,000 clones in the sample; 88% occur only once, and over 2% lies in the top ten. Per the germline V gene, CDR1 is SGHTA and CDR2 is FQGNSA. V shed 3 bases, J shed 6 bases, and the junction held 5 bases outside the gene matches. This CDR3 is built from 15 residues. This sequence joins TRBV7-2 and TRBJ1-5; 10 bases align to TRBD1. This TCR was recovered from a woman in her thirties or forties with acute COVID-19. The sequenced sample consisted of PBMCs or T cells enriched from blood (not recorded which). As DNA, the CDR3 is TGTGCCAGCAGCTTGCGACAGGGGGCAGGTCAGCCCCAGCATTTT. Amino acids: CASSLRQGAGQPQHF.